These 31 T cell receptor beta chains were sequenced from one sample in a study of immune evolution from preneoplasia to lung adenocarcinoma. Measured with immunoSEQ multiplex PCR; TCRdb has only the in-frame clones, and not every one. The sample lists about 21,000 clones, over 70% seen once, with 5.6% in the top ten. Sequencing used FFPE invasive lung adenocarcinoma tissue. Receptor source: a person aged 55 to 69 with lung adenocarcinoma.

This clone was counted only a few times. This chain links TRBV30 with TRBJ1-4, with D hard to call. V was cut by 2 bases and J by 6 bases, with 10 bases left in between. There are 13 residues in the CDR3. From germline, CDR1 is GTSNPN and CDR2 SVGIG (reference sequence). The CDR3 coding sequence is TGTGCCTGGAGTAGGCGGGTCCATGAAAAACTGTTTTTT. It yields the protein CAWSRRVHEKLFF.

V usage is TRBV18 and J usage is TRBJ2-1, with 9 bases that match TRBD1. Germline-derived CDR1 and CDR2 are KGHSH and LQKENI. The J segment lost 4 bases and the V segment lost 3 bases, leaving 10 bases of the junction unmatched. This CDR3 contains 17 residues. The CDR3 sequence is CASSPRAGTGPYNEQFF. DNA for the CDR3: TGTGCCAGCTCACCGAGGGCCGGGACAGGGCCTTACAATGAGCAGTTCTTC.

The chain couples TRBV28 to TRBJ2-7; D remains unclear. The V gene lost 8 bases and the J gene lost 3 bases, with 11 bases spanning the gap. The CDR3 extends over 12 amino acids. CDR1 and CDR2 (germline): MDHEN, SYDVKM. CDR3 bases: TGTGCCAGCCTCACGTGGAACTACGAGCAGTACTTC. It yields the protein CASLTWNYEQYF.

The chain carries TRBV19 and TRBJ2-7; 10 bases are shared with TRBD1. Germline assignment: CDR1 LNHDA and CDR2 SQIVND (reference sequence). This CDR3 contains 15 residues. V was clipped by 4 bases and J by 4 bases; unmatched bases: 7. The CDR3 protein is CASSKTGQGKYEQYF. The CDR3 nucleotides are TGTGCCAGTAGTAAGACGGGACAGGGGAAGTACGAGCAGTACTTC.

This chain connects TRBV30 to TRBJ2-3; 12 bases align to TRBD2. This CDR3 is built from 15 residues. Germline-derived CDR1 and CDR2 are GTSNPN and SVGIG (reference sequence). The ends lost 6 bases at V and 6 bases at J; junction bases unmatched: 10. Here the CDR3 reads CACTSFLAGGDTQYF. Here the CDR3 DNA reads TGTGCCTGCACTTCCTTCCTAGCGGGAGGGGATACGCAGTATTTT.

The rearrangement joins TRBV7-8 to TRBJ1-4; D remains unclear. V was trimmed by 5 bases and J by 8 bases, leaving 9 bases between them. Germline CDR1 SGHVS, CDR2 FQNEAQ. The CDR3 is made up of 12 amino acids. CDR3 nucleotides: TGTGCCAGCAGCCGGTCTTTGGAAAAACTGTTTTTT. It specifies CASSRSLEKLFF.

This clone has only a few counts. CDR3 sequence: CASSVRPGANVLTF. In nucleotides, the CDR3 is TGTGCCAGCAGCGTTCGCCCTGGGGCCAACGTCCTGACTTTC. The chain employs TRBV9 and TRBJ2-6; D gene ambiguous. The germline V gene encodes CDR1 SGDLS and CDR2 YYNGEE. Between the trimmed V and J ends, which lost 2 bases and 2 bases, there was a span of 5 bases. This CDR3 contains 14 residues.

The V gene is TRBV5-7, the J gene TRBJ1-5; the D gene is possibly TRBD1 (5 bases). TRBV5-7 is an ORF for which the function is uncertain. Trimming took off 0 bases at V and 6 bases at J, with 13 bases between the two ends. This CDR3 is built from 15 residues. The CDR3 region is CASSLAWGGSQPQHF. DNA for the CDR3: TGTGCCAGCAGCTTGGCCTGGGGGGGTAGTCAGCCCCAGCATTTT.

This clone was recorded once. This chain joins TRBV29-1 and TRBJ2-4; D may be TRBD1 (7 bases). Trimming took off 0 bases at V and 9 bases at J, with 12 bases between the two ends. This CDR3 contains 13 residues. Germline V CDR1 and CDR2: SQVTM, ANQGSEA. CDR3 protein: CSVEEPGGGIQYF. CDR3 bases: TGCAGCGTTGAAGAACCAGGGGGAGGCATTCAGTACTTC. The whole variable domain, remainder taken from reference TRBV29-1 and TRBJ2-4, is SAVISQKPSRDICQRGTSLTIQCQVDSQVTMMFWYRQQPGQSLTLIATANQGSEATYESGFVIDKFPISRPNLTFSTLTVSNMSPEDSSIYLCSVEEPGGGIQYFGAGTRLSVL.

The chain joins TRBV11-3 to TRBJ2-7; TRBD1 matches at 7 bases. With V trimmed by 5 bases and J by 4 bases, 11 bases remained unmatched. CDR3 length: 15 residues. Germline-derived CDR1 and CDR2 are SGHNT and YENEEA. As DNA, the CDR3 is TGTGCCAGCAGCACCCAGACAGGGCCCGCATACGAGCAGTACTTC. This codes for CASSTQTGPAYEQYF.

The CDR3 sequence is CASSVAGGARGYTF. CDR3 sequence (DNA): TGTGCCAGCAGCGTAGCTGGTGGGGCGCGGGGCTACACCTTC. V usage is TRBV9 and J usage is TRBJ1-2, with D perhaps TRBD1 (5 bases). Germline V gene lookup returns CDR1 SGDLS and CDR2 YYNGEE. Trimming took 0 bases from V and 8 from J, leaving 14 bases between them. The CDR3 sequence is 14 residues long.

This clone was counted between two and nine times. The chain combines TRBV6-1 with TRBJ2-5; D uncertain. The CDR3 has 13 residues. The germline V gene encodes CDR1 MNHNS and CDR2 SASEGT. V lost 1 base, J lost 5 bases, and 8 bases lay in between. The CDR3 region has the DNA TGTGCCAGCAGTGAAGGGGGTTTTGAGACCCAGTACTTC. This translates into CASSEGGFETQYF.

This clone appeared a few times. The rearrangement uses TRBV27 and TRBJ2-7; no clear D gene. Germline lookup yields CDR1 MNHEY and CDR2 SMNVEV (reference sequence). The V and J ends lost 2 bases and 7 bases respectively, with 15 bases between them. The CDR3 runs to 14 residues. CDR3 nucleotides: TGTGCCAGCAGTTTAGGATGGCCACCGAGGGAGCAGTACTTC. It is translated as CASSLGWPPREQYF.

The chain couples TRBV5-4 to TRBJ1-2; TRBD1 matches at 7 bases. The CDR3 consists of 13 residues. In germline, CDR1 is SGHNT, CDR2 YYREEE (reference sequence). Germline trimming cut 0 bases from V and 5 bases from J; bases unmatched to any gene: 1. The CDR3 is CASSLDRGYGYTF. CDR3 coding DNA: TGTGCCAGCAGCTTGGACAGGGGTTATGGCTACACCTTC. Supplemented by reference TRBV5-4 and TRBJ1-2, the full variable domain reads ETGVTQSPTHLIKTRGQQVTLRCSSQSGHNTVSWYQQALGQGPQFIFQYYREEENGRGNFPPRFSGLQFPNYSSELNVNALELDDSALYLCASSLDRGYGYTFGSGTRLTVV.

The gene calls are TRBV6-6 and TRBJ2-7, with D unclear. In germline, CDR1 is MNHNY, CDR2 SVGAGI (reference sequence). V gave up 6 bases and J gave up 3 bases, with 12 bases separating them. The CDR3 length is 13 residues. CDR3 bases: TGTGCCAGCAGCCCCCACGGATACTACGAGCAGTACTTC. This translates into CASSPHGYYEQYF.

This chain links TRBV7-8 with TRBJ2-6, with D perhaps TRBD1 (6 bases). The CDR3 consists of 15 residues. Trimming cost V 6 bases and J 0 bases, with 9 bases left between them. Germline CDR1 and CDR2: SGHVS and FQNEAQ. The CDR3 protein is CASRTGFSGANVLTF. CDR3 bases: TGTGCCAGCAGAACAGGGTTCTCTGGGGCCAACGTCCTGACTTTC.

The chain employs TRBV18 and TRBJ2-6; tentatively, D is TRBD1 (5 bases). The germline V gene encodes CDR1 KGHSH and CDR2 LQKENI. The CDR3 is made up of 15 amino acids. V was clipped by 4 bases and J by 0 bases, with 7 bases between them. CDR3 sequence (DNA): TGTGCCAGCTCACTCCAGGGCTCTGGGGCCAACGTCCTGACTTTC. This encodes CASSLQGSGANVLTF.

The gene calls are TRBV28 and TRBJ2-4, with TRBD1 matching over 7 bases. J gave up 8 bases and V 8 bases, and 9 bases lay outside the gene matches. This CDR3 has 13 residues. Germline V gene sequence: CDR1 MDHEN, CDR2 SYDVKM. Here the CDR3 DNA reads TGTGCCAGCCGAAAACAGGGGATAGACATTCAGTACTTC. It specifies CASRKQGIDIQYF.

The V gene is TRBV7-9, the J gene TRBJ1-4, with D perhaps TRBD1 (5 bases). Germline-derived CDR1 and CDR2 are SEHNR and FQNEAQ (reference sequence). Trimming pared 0 bases from V and 5 bases from J, leaving 7 bases between. CDR3 length equals 14 residues. The CDR3 DNA reads TGTGCCAGCAGCTTAGCGGGGCAAAATGAAAAACTGTTTTTT. Translation: CASSLAGQNEKLFF.

This clone was counted between two and nine times. The chain has TRBV30 and TRBJ2-7, with no clear D. This CDR3 is built from 13 residues. V shed 1 base and J shed 3 bases, with 10 bases lying between them. The germline gives CDR1 GTSNPN, CDR2 SVGIG (reference sequence). The CDR3 nucleotides read TGTGCCTGGAGTGGTGACCGAGGCTACGAGCAGTACTTC. Its protein product is CAWSGDRGYEQYF.

The chain is built from TRBV5-1 and TRBJ2-5; D remains ambiguous. Germline V gene lookup returns CDR1 SGHRS and CDR2 YFSETQ. CDR3 length: 17 amino acids. Trimming removed 3 bases from V and 5 bases from J, with 23 bases in between. The CDR3 DNA sequence: TGCGCCAGCAGCTCGACCCCGACGCTAGGATTGGGGGAGACCCAGTACTTC. Protein product: CASSSTPTLGLGETQYF.

This clone was counted between two and nine times. Other DNA sequences in the sample encode the same CDR3. This chain uses TRBV18 with TRBJ2-7; 11 bases line up with TRBD2. This CDR3 is built from 16 residues. Germline V gene sequence: CDR1 KGHSH, CDR2 LQKENI. V was clipped by 1 base and J by 3 bases; unmatched bases: 5. CDR3 in DNA: TGTGCCAGCTCACCACGGCCGACTAGCGGGAACTACGAGCAGTACTTC. It is translated as CASSPRPTSGNYEQYF. Based on the CDR3 plus reference TRBV18 and TRBJ2-7, the full variable domain is NAGVMQNPRHLVRRRGQEARLRCSPMKGHSHVYWYRQLPEEGLKFMVYLQKENIIDESGMPKERFSAEFPKEGPSILRIQQVVRGDSAAYFCASSPRPTSGNYEQYFGPGTRLTVT.

The V call is TRBV11-3, the J call TRBJ1-1; tentatively, D is TRBD1 (6 bases). CDR3 length: 15 residues. V was pared by 4 bases and J by 4 bases, with 16 bases between. Germline V gene data show CDR1 as SGHNT and CDR2 as YENEEA. The CDR3 nucleotides are TGTGCCAGCAGCTCCCGCTCGACAGGCCCCACTGAAGCTTTCTTT. It specifies CASSSRSTGPTEAFF.

V usage is TRBV6-5 and J usage is TRBJ2-7; maybe TRBD2 (6 bases). Germline V gives CDR1 MNHEY, CDR2 SVGAGI. CDR3 length equals 13 residues. V shed 5 bases and J shed 6 bases, with 14 bases lying between them. This chain's CDR3 is CASSPRLGGEQYF. Written as DNA, the CDR3 is TGTGCCAGCAGTCCCCGGCTGGGGGGCGAGCAGTACTTC.

CDR3 sequence: CASSVNPQGYQETQYF. CDR3 sequence (DNA): TGTGCCAGCAGCGTAAATCCACAGGGGTACCAAGAGACCCAGTACTTC. This chain links TRBV9 with TRBJ2-5; 7 bases line up with TRBD1. The CDR3 covers 16 residues. V was pared by 1 base and J by 0 bases, with 6 bases of the junction left unmatched. In germline, CDR1 is SGDLS, CDR2 YYNGEE.

This clone occurred once. This sequence joins TRBV5-4 and TRBJ2-7; 7 nucleotides agree with TRBD2. The CDR3 is made up of 14 amino acids. Per germline, CDR1 SGHNT and CDR2 YYREEE (reference sequence). The ends lost 4 bases at V and 1 base at J; junction bases unmatched: 5. CDR3: CASSIKRGSYEQYF. The CDR3, as DNA: TGTGCCAGCAGCATCAAGCGGGGATCCTACGAGCAGTACTTC.

The rearrangement links TRBV7-8 to TRBJ1-5, with a tentative D call TRBD1 (5 bases). The CDR3 spans 16 residues. The germline V gene encodes CDR1 SGHVS and CDR2 FQNEAQ. V was pared by 5 bases and J by 9 bases, with 23 bases between. CDR3 amino acids: CASSPIGTARGLPQHF. CDR3 sequence (DNA): TGTGCCAGCAGCCCTATCGGGACGGCCCGGGGTCTGCCCCAGCATTTT.

In DNA form, the CDR3 reads TGTGCCAGCAGCCCCGCGGTGACTAGCGGTACCTCTGGGGCCAACGTCCTGACTTTC. This sequence encodes CASSPAVTSGTSGANVLTF. V gene TRBV7-2 combines with J gene TRBJ2-6, with 9 bases identical to TRBD2. CDR3 length: 19 residues. Germline loops: CDR1 SGHTA, CDR2 FQGNSA. V lost 5 bases, J lost 0 bases, and 11 bases stayed unmatched.

The chain is built from TRBV19 and TRBJ1-2, with D maybe TRBD1 (6 bases). Trimming took off 0 bases at V and 6 bases at J, with 20 bases between the two ends. Germline V gives CDR1 LNHDA, CDR2 SQIVND (reference sequence). This CDR3 is 17 amino acids long. DNA of the CDR3: TGTGCCAGTAGTATAGATGACCCTTATCAACAGGGCCATGGCTACACCTTC. Translation gives CASSIDDPYQQGHGYTF.

This clone was detected a few times. The V gene is TRBV7-9, the J gene TRBJ2-7; 7 bases line up with TRBD1. CDR3 length: 12 amino acids. V trimming: 4 bases; J trimming: 5 bases; junction bases outside the gene matches: 2. Germline CDR1 reads SEHNR; CDR2 reads FQNEAQ (reference sequence). This chain's CDR3 is CASSYTGDEQYF. CDR3 DNA: TGTGCCAGCAGCTATACAGGGGACGAGCAGTACTTC.

The rearrangement joins TRBV6-5 to TRBJ2-7; 8 bases match TRBD2. Germline CDR1 MNHEY, CDR2 SVGAGI. The length of the CDR3 is 12 residues. The V segment lost 10 bases and the J segment 3 bases; nucleotides outside the gene matches: 5. CDR3 in DNA: TGTGCCACCAGGGCGGGAGGCTACGAGCAGTACTTC. Amino acids: CATRAGGYEQYF.